This is a list of T cell receptor beta chains from one sample in a study of CD8 T cells in ankylosing spondylitis. TCRdb re-derived calls from the 5' RACE reads in MiXCR, one entry per CDR3 protein. The sample has about 130,000 distinct CDR3 sequences, 7% to 8% seen once. Specimen: blood, either unsorted or a sorted T cell fraction (not recorded which). The receptors originated from a female donor with ankylosing spondylitis or in good health (not recorded which). CDR3s include the opening cysteine and the closing phenylalanine or tryptophan. A D gene is named only where the DNA matches it firmly. Clone size, where shown, is once, few, many, or a class for clones that have expanded.

TRBJ2-7	TRBD1	many	TRBV4-1	TGCGCCAGCAGCTTCGGACAGGGCCACGAGCAGTACTTC	CASSFGQGHEQYF
TRBJ1-3	TRBD1	few	TRBV18	TGTGCCAGCTCAGCCATTCCGGGACAGTTCTCTGGAAACACCATATATTTT	CASSAIPGQFSGNTIYF
TRBJ1-1	NA	many	TRBV29-1	TGCAGCGTTGGTATGTCGGCTGAAGCTTTCTTT	CSVGMSAEAFF
TRBJ1-4	NA	many	TRBV6-1	TGTGCCAGCAGCGAGATCCAAGCAACTAATGAAAAACTGTTTTTT	CASSEIQATNEKLFF
TRBJ2-2	NA	few	TRBV18	TGTGCCAGCTCACCCGAGGGACGCAACACCGAGGAGCTGTTTTTT	CASSPEGRNTEELFF
TRBJ2-7	NA	many	TRBV12-5	TGTGCTAGTGGTACAGAATACGAGCAGTACTTC	CASGTEYEQYF
TRBJ1-1	NA	NA	TRBV12-3/TRBV12-4	TGTGCCAGCAGGACCGCGGGTGGGGAGGACACTGAAGCTTTCTTT	CASRTAGGEDTEAFF
TRBJ2-5	TRBD2	many	TRBV7-2	TGTGCCAGCAGCGGGACTAGCGTCGGGGAGACCCAGTACTTC	CASSGTSVGETQYF
TRBJ2-3	NA	many	TRBV5-6	TGTGCCAGCAGCGGGTATCGGGGGGCATTGGATACGCAGTATTTT	CASSGYRGALDTQYF
TRBJ1-4	TRBD1	many	TRBV29-1	TGCAGCGCGATGGCCAGGGGGAATGAAAAACTGTTTTTT	CSAMARGNEKLFF
TRBJ1-1	NA	many	TRBV12-3/TRBV12-4	TGTGCCAGCAGTTTCGCAGGTCAGAACACTGAAGCTTTCTTT	CASSFAGQNTEAFF
TRBJ2-2	NA	NA	TRBV20-1	TGCAGTGCTAGAGATCCGAGAGCCGGGGAGCTGTTTTTT	CSARDPRAGELFF
TRBJ1-2	NA	few	TRBV7-6	TGTGCCAGCAGCCCCACCCAATTTATCGGCTACACCTTC	CASSPTQFIGYTF
TRBJ2-1	NA	NA	TRBV5-4	TGTGCCAGCAATGGGCCAAGCAGGTTAAAGTTCTTC	CASNGPSRLKFF
TRBJ1-2	NA	many	TRBV12-3/TRBV12-4	TGTGCCAGCGGCCTGCGGGGAAGTTTTGATGGCTACACCTTC	CASGLRGSFDGYTF
TRBJ2-3	NA	many	TRBV5-1	TGCGCCAGCAGCTACGGGCCCCAGCCAGATACGCAGTATTTT	CASSYGPQPDTQYF
TRBJ2-4	TRBD2	many	TRBV4-2	TGTGCCAGCAGCCAAGCCGGGACTAAAGGCAAAAACATTCAGTACTTC	CASSQAGTKGKNIQYF
TRBJ2-1	NA	many	TRBV28	TGTGCCAGCAGTTTATCGACCTCGTACAATGAGCAGTTCTTC	CASSLSTSYNEQFF
TRBJ1-5	NA	many	TRBV15	TGTGCCACCAGCAGAGACACGGGGGGGCCCCAGCATTTT	CATSRDTGGPQHF
TRBJ1-6	TRBD1	many	TRBV20-1	TGCAGTGCTAGGGATTTCGGGACAGCCGGCTCACCCCTCCACTTT	CSARDFGTAGSPLHF
TRBJ2-6	TRBD2	many	TRBV19	TGTGCCAGTAGCCCTGCGGGGGGGGCTAGGGCTGGGGCCAACGTCCTGACTTTC	CASSPAGGARAGANVLTF
TRBJ2-7	NA	many	TRBV7-2	TGTGCCAGCAGCTTAGCGATCTACGAGCAGTACTTC	CASSLAIYEQYF
TRBJ1-1	NA	many	TRBV3-1	TGTGCCAGCAGCCGGGGTGGTAGGAACACTGAAGCTTTCTTT	CASSRGGRNTEAFF
TRBJ1-5	NA	many	TRBV12-3/TRBV12-4	TGTGCCAGCAGTTTAGGGCAGCAAGATAGCAATCAGCCCCAGCATTTT	CASSLGQQDSNQPQHF
TRBJ2-7	NA	many	TRBV3-1	TGTGCCAGCAGCCAAGACTACGAGCAGTACTTC	CASSQDYEQYF
TRBJ1-5	NA	many	TRBV20-1	TGCAGTGCTAGAGGGGGCCAGCCCCAGCATTTT	CSARGGQPQHF
TRBJ1-2	NA	many	TRBV11-2	TGTGCCAGCAGCTTTGGGGATTTGGCTAACTATGGCTACACCTTC	CASSFGDLANYGYTF
TRBJ1-5	NA	many	TRBV5-8	TGTGCCAGCAGCTTGGAACCGGGCAATCAGCCCCAGCATTTT	CASSLEPGNQPQHF
TRBJ1-2	TRBD1	NA	TRBV2	TGTGCCAGCAAGTCAGGACAGGGAAGCTATGGCTACACCTTC	CASKSGQGSYGYTF
TRBJ1-3	NA	many	TRBV7-9	TGTGCCAGCAGCTCGGGGCACCGTGGAAACACCATATATTTT	CASSSGHRGNTIYF
TRBJ1-6	TRBD1	many	TRBV20-1	TGCAGTGCAAAGCCTGGACAGGCGGCTAATTCACCCCTCCACTTT	CSAKPGQAANSPLHF
TRBJ2-3	NA	many	TRBV20-1	TGCAGTGCTAGTAGGACGGATGGGATCACAGATACGCAGTATTTT	CSASRTDGITDTQYF
TRBJ1-3	TRBD1	many	TRBV20-1	TGCAGTGCTAGAGATCCCGGGACAGGGGATTCTGGAAACACCATATATTTT	CSARDPGTGDSGNTIYF
TRBJ2-7	NA	many	TRBV14	TGTGCCAGCAGCCAAGATGAGGGATACGGCTACGAGCAGTACTTC	CASSQDEGYGYEQYF
TRBJ1-1	NA	many	TRBV5-6	TGTGCCAGCAGCTCATACAGCGGACCGAACACTGAAGCTTTCTTT	CASSSYSGPNTEAFF
TRBJ2-3	NA	many	TRBV7-2	TGTGCCAGCAGCCCCGGGCCTCAGAGGGGTACGCAGTATTTT	CASSPGPQRGTQYF
TRBJ2-1	NA	many	TRBV7-9	TGTGCCAGCAGCTTAATGGGGGCCTACAATGAGCAGTTCTTC	CASSLMGAYNEQFF
TRBJ1-5	TRBD1	NA	TRBV6-1	TGTGCCAGCACCTCCGGACAGGGGCTCAATCAGCCCCAGCATTTT	CASTSGQGLNQPQHF
TRBJ2-1	TRBD1	many	TRBV12-3/TRBV12-4	TGTGCCAGCAGCTGGACCGGGCAGGGGGCCTACAATGAGCAGTTCTTC	CASSWTGQGAYNEQFF
TRBJ1-1	NA	many	TRBV12-3/TRBV12-4	TGTGCCAGCAGTTTGACGGCCCCGGGGATGGCTTTCTTT	CASSLTAPGMAFF
TRBJ1-4	NA	many	TRBV15	TGTGCCACCAGCAGAGATTTGGAGGCGAGAGGGGAAAAACTGTTTTTT	CATSRDLEARGEKLFF
TRBJ1-1	TRBD1	NA	TRBV7-9	TGTGCCAGCAGCCTTCAGGGGGAGTCGGGTGAAGCTTTCTTT	CASSLQGESGEAFF
TRBJ2-2	NA	many	TRBV28	TGTGCCAGCAGCCCGGCAGGGATCACCGGGGAGCTGTTTTTT	CASSPAGITGELFF
TRBJ1-2	NA	many	TRBV12-3/TRBV12-4	TGTGCCAGCAGTTCGCGGGAAAACTATGGCTACACCTTC	CASSSRENYGYTF
TRBJ2-2	NA	few	TRBV6-2/TRBV6-3	TGTGCCAGCAGCCGCGGGACTCGCGGGGAGCTGTTTTTT	CASSRGTRGELFF
TRBJ1-1	NA	NA	TRBV19	TGTGCCAGTATAGAGAGTGGAGACACTGAAGCTTTCTTT	CASIESGDTEAFF
TRBJ2-3	TRBD2	many	TRBV28	TGTGCCAGCAGTTTTGCGGGGGGACGGAATACGCAGTATTTT	CASSFAGGRNTQYF
TRBJ1-2	NA	many	TRBV29-1	TGCAGCGTTGAGGGATTCAGGGGTAGGAAAGGCTACACCTTC	CSVEGFRGRKGYTF
TRBJ2-5	NA	few	TRBV7-2	TGTGCCAGCAGCTATAGAGAGACCCAGTACTTC	CASSYRETQYF
TRBJ2-7	NA	many	TRBV12-3/TRBV12-4	TGTGCCAGCAGTCGTGGAGGGTCGGTCGAGCAGTACTTC	CASSRGGSVEQYF